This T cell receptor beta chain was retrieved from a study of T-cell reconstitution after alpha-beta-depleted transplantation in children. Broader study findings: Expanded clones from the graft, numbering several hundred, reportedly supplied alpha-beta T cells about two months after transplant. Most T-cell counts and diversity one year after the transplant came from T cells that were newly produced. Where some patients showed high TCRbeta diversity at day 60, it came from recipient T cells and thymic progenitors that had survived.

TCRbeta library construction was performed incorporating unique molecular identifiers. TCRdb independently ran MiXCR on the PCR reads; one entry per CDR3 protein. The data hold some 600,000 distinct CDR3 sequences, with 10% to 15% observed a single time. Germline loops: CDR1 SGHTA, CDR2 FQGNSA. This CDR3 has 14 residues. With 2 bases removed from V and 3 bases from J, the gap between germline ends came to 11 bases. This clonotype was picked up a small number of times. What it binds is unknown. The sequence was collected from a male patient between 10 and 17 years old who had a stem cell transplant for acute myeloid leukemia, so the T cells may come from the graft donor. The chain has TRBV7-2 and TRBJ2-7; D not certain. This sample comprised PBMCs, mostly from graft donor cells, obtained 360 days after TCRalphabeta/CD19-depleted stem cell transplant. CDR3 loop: CASSLISRDYEQYF. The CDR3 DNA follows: TGTGCCAGCAGCTTAATCAGTAGGGACTACGAGCAGTACTTC.